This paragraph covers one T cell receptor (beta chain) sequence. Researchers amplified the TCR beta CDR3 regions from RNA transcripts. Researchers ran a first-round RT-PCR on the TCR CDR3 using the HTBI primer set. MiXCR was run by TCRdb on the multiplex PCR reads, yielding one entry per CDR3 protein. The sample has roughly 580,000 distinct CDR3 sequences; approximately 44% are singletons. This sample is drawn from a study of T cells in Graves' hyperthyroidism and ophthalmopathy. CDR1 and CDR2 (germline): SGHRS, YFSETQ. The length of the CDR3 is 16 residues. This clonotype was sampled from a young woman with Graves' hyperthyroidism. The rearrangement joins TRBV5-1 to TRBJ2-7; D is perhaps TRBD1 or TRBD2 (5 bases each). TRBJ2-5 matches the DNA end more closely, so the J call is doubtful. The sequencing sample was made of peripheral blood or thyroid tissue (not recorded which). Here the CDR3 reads CASSFRTSTAPGTQYF. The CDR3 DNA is TGCGCCAGCAGCTTTCGGACTTCGACAGCCCCGGGGACCCAGTACTTC.